This T cell receptor (beta chain) was identified during a study of memory B cells and T cells in multiple sclerosis. Findings and caveats of the study: Normalization was needed because clone-set size differences affected shared clonotype counts.

V lost 4 bases, J lost 0 bases, and 13 bases lay in between. The CDR3 totals 15 residues. In germline, CDR1 is SGHTA, CDR2 FQGNSA. Of note for this clone: The antigen remains undetermined.

TCRdb's table, derived via immunoSEQ multiplex PCR, lists solely in-frame clones and lacks some. Altogether 13,000 to 15,000 clones are present, 60% to 80% being singletons, with the ten largest covering roughly 2.3%. This receptor was identified in a human donor with multiple sclerosis. The rearrangement links TRBV7-2 to TRBJ2-7; possibly TRBD2 for D (5 bases). What was sequenced was memory (CD45RO+) CD4+ T cells from blood. CDR3 coding DNA: TGTGCCAGCAGCTCCCAGCGGTTCTTCTCCTACGAGCAGTACTTC. It is translated as CASSSQRFFSYEQYF.